Below, 20 T cell receptor beta chains from the same sample are listed, as sequenced in a study of tumor and adjacent non-tumor tissue in lung cancer. Three rounds of nested PCR, following a modified ARM-PCR protocol, produced the TCRbeta library. TCRdb used MiXCR to reprocess the multiplex PCR reads, holding one entry per CDR3 protein. The sample holds 100,000 or so distinct CDR3 sequences, 65% seen once. The template was RNA from unsorted bulk tissue. More than 3 cm separated this lung sample from the edge of the tumor. The sequencing sample was made of distant non-tumor lung tissue. These receptors all come from a man aged 30-40 years with non-small cell lung cancer.

In its sample, this clonotype was seen once. One end of the junction fails to match germline, which may point to a read error. The V and J genes are TRBV6-2 or TRBV6-3 and TRBJ1-5; D is possibly TRBD1 (6 bases). Germline V gene sequence: CDR1 MNHEY, CDR2 SVGEGT. This CDR3 contains 14 residues. CDR3 loop: CASSSGQRQQPQHF. CDR3 sequence (DNA): TGTGCCAGCAGCTCAGGACAGAGACAACAGCCTCAGCATTTT.

In regard to this clonotype: A junction end diverges from the germline sequence, so it may reflect a read error. The chain joins TRBV11-3 to TRBJ1-1; the D is unclear. Germline V gene sequence: CDR1 SGHNT, CDR2 YENEEA. CDR3 length equals 14 residues. CDR3 residues: CDSSPPGGNTEALF. The CDR3 DNA sequence: TGTGACAGCAGCCCCCCAGGAGGGAACACTGAAGCTCTCTTT.

This clonotype appeared many times. The J gene is TRBJ2-7, the V gene TRBV20-1; 7 positions match TRBD1. The germline V gene encodes CDR1 DFQATT and CDR2 SNEGSKA (reference sequence). The CDR3 sequence is 14 residues long. V lost 1 base to trimming and J lost 2 bases; unmatched junction nucleotides: 5. The CDR3 spells CSARVPGQPYEQYF. CDR3 sequence (DNA): TGCAGTGCTAGAGTCCCGGGACAGCCCTACGAGCAGTACTTC.

Turning to this clonotype: The conserved final phenylalanine or tryptophan is absent from the CDR3, which likely points to a read error. This chain joins TRBV11-2 and TRBJ2-7; D is ambiguous. The CDR3 totals 13 residues. Germline V CDR1 and CDR2: SGHAT, FQNNGV. The CDR3 is CAGSLGQLSEQYL. DNA for the CDR3: TGTGCCGGCAGCTTAGGGCAGCTGAGCGAGCAGTACCTC.

A remark on this clonotype: Relative to the germline gene, one junction end is altered; a read error may explain this. The chain is built from TRBV12-3 or TRBV12-4 and TRBJ2-1, with D tentatively TRBD2 (6 bases). The CDR3 loop spans 14 amino acids. In DNA, the CDR3 is TGTGACAGCTTGGAAGGAGGGTCCTACAATGAGCAGTTTTTC. It codes for CDSLEGGSYNEQFF.

As concerns this clonotype: One base away lies a much larger clone, so this may be a sequencing read error. V is TRBV5-6 and J is TRBJ2-5; D may be TRBD2 (6 bases). The germline gives CDR1 SGHDT, CDR2 YYEEEE. The CDR3 consists of 15 residues. The chain's CDR3 is CASSLGTSRGEIQYF. CDR3 DNA: TGTGCCAGCAGCTTAGGGACCTCCCGCGGGGAGATCCAGTACTTC.

Worth noting for this clonotype: The junction does not match germline at one end; this may be a read error. J is TRBJ2-2 and V is TRBV24-1; 7 bases fit TRBD2. Germline values: CDR1 KGHDR, CDR2 SFDVKD. The CDR3 covers 17 residues. CDR3 sequence: CATSDSGGTKDTEELFF. In nucleotides, the CDR3 is TGTGCCACTAGTGATAGTGGGGGGACTAAGGACACCGAGGAGCTGTTTTTT.

The chain uses TRBV7-2 and TRBJ1-4; D unclear. CDR1 SGHTA and CDR2 FQGNSA come from the germline V gene. V shed 5 bases and J shed 5 bases, with 12 bases lying between them. The CDR3 contains 14 residues. The DNA of the CDR3 is TGTGCCAGCAGCGCACAGATAGGGAATGAAAAACTGTTTTTT. This codes for CASSAQIGNEKLFF.

This clonotype occurred a few times. A junction boundary mismatches the germline segment, possibly from a read error. The V call is TRBV11-2, the J call TRBJ2-5; the D gene is possibly TRBD1 (6 bases). Germline V gene lookup returns CDR1 SGHAT and CDR2 FQNNGV. The CDR3 is made up of 20 amino acids. CDR3 loop: CASSLDERGLGDRNKETQYF. The CDR3 region has the DNA TGTGCCAGCAGCTTAGATGAAAGGGGGTTAGGAGACAGAAACAAAGAGACCCAGTATTTC.

This clonotype was detected only once. A read error may account for a junction end that differs from germline. The chain joins TRBV11-2 to TRBJ2-3, with D uncertain. CDR3 length: 11 amino acids. The germline V gene has CDR1 SGHAT and CDR2 FQNNGV. The CDR3 is CAGSFTDTQCF. The CDR3 DNA sequence: TGTGCCGGCAGCTTCACAGATACGCAGTGTTTT.

A word on this clonotype: The junction differs from germline at one of its ends, possibly a read error. The gene calls are TRBV30 and TRBJ2-2; D could derive from TRBD1 or TRBD2 (6 bases each). This CDR3 comprises 14 residues. The germline V gene has CDR1 GTSNPN and CDR2 SVGIG (reference sequence). The CDR3: CAWSVIGGPGEVFF. The CDR3 DNA reads as TGTGCCTGGAGTGTAATAGGGGGTCCCGGGGAGGTGTTTTTT. The whole variable domain, remainder taken from reference TRBV30 and TRBJ2-2, is SQTIHQWPATLVQPVGSPLSLECTVEGTSNPNLYWYRQAAGRGLQLLFYSVGIGQISSEVPQNLSASRPQDRQFILSSKKLLLSDSGFYLCAWSVIGGPGEVFFGEGSRLTVL.

As to this clonotype: At one boundary the junction diverges from the germline segment, which might be a read error. This sequence joins TRBV24-1 and TRBJ2-1, with TRBD2 matching over 12 bases. Looked up from germline, CDR1 is KGHDR and CDR2 is SFDVKD. This CDR3 is built from 16 residues. CDR3 DNA sequence: TGTGTCACCTGTGACGCCGGGACTAGCGGGTACAATGAGCAGTTCTTC. This translates into CVTCDAGTSGYNEQFF.

Of note for this clonotype: A junction end diverges from the germline sequence, so it may reflect a read error. This rearrangement joins TRBV29-1 to TRBJ1-1; 7 positions match TRBD1. The germline gives CDR1 SQVTM, CDR2 ANQGSEA. The CDR3 has 12 amino acids. The DNA of the CDR3 is TGCAGCGTAGACAGGGTGGACACTGAATCTTTCTTT. Encoded protein: CSVDRVDTESFF.

About this clonotype: Compared with germline, one end of the junction differs, possibly owing to a read error. The chain uses TRBV6-1 and TRBJ2-7; D is perhaps TRBD1 (6 bases). Germline V gives CDR1 MNHNS, CDR2 SASEGT. The CDR3 covers 15 residues. CDR3 loop: CVSTPYGQTADEQYF. For the CDR3, the DNA is TGTGTCAGCACTCCGTATGGACAGACTGCGGACGAGCAGTACTTC.

The chain employs TRBV24-1 and TRBJ1-5; TRBD1 agrees at 7 bases. The DNA end is a closer match to TRBJ2-3, so the J assignment may be wrong. CDR1 is KGHDR and CDR2 is SFDVKD in the germline V gene. The CDR3 loop spans 16 amino acids. The CDR3 DNA is TGTGCCACCAAATTCCAGGGACAGATATACAATCAGCCCCAGTATTTT. Translating gives CATKFQGQIYNQPQYF.

The chain uses TRBV7-6 and TRBJ2-3, with TRBD2 as a possible D gene (6 bases). The CDR3 has 16 residues. The germline V gene has CDR1 SGHVS and CDR2 FNYEAQ. V was clipped by 1 base and J by 1 base, with 12 bases between them. Here the CDR3 reads CASSLEGGEGTDTQYF. Here the CDR3 DNA reads TGTGCCAGCAGCTTAGAGGGCGGGGAAGGCACAGATACGCAGTATTTT. The full variable domain, in which reference TRBV7-6 and TRBJ2-3 provide the parts outside the CDR3, is GAGVSQSPRYKVTKRGQDVALRCDPISGHVSLYWYRQALGQGPEFLTYFNYEAQQDKSGLPNDRFSAERPEGSISTLTIQRTEQRDSAMYRCASSLEGGEGTDTQYFGPGTRLTVL.

J is TRBJ2-5 and V is TRBV20-1; weak D call: TRBD2 (5 bases). Germline lookup yields CDR1 DFQATT and CDR2 SNEGSKA (reference sequence). The CDR3 is 14 residues long. V was pared by 6 bases and J by 7 bases, with 21 bases between. CDR3 DNA: TGCAGTGCCGCCCCCGTCCACCAAGAGGGGACCCAGTACTTC. Protein product: CSAAPVHQEGTQYF.

This clonotype was counted at least ten times. V gene TRBV12-3 or TRBV12-4 combines with J gene TRBJ2-1, with TRBD1 matching over 7 bases. V gave up 1 base and J gave up 9 bases; unmatched junction bases: 0. This CDR3 spans 12 amino acids. The CDR3 nucleotides are TGTGCCAGCAGTTTAGGACAGGGTGAGCAGTTCTTC. Protein product: CASSLGQGEQFF.

This clonotype appeared many times. The V call is TRBV5-6, the J call TRBJ2-7; D gene uncertain. Trimming pared 5 bases from V and 0 bases from J, leaving 9 bases between. The CDR3 is 13 residues long. Germline values: CDR1 SGHDT, CDR2 YYEEEE. CDR3 residues: CASRFSVSYEQYF. In DNA, the CDR3 is TGTGCCAGCAGGTTCTCCGTCTCCTACGAGCAGTACTTC.

The genes are TRBV11-2 and TRBJ2-3; D ambiguous. Trimming removed 6 bases at V and 2 bases at J, with 3 bases between. CDR1 is SGHAT, CDR2 FQNNGV, per germline. The CDR3 is 11 amino acids. The CDR3 reads CASSNTDTQYF. In DNA, the CDR3 is TGTGCCAGCAGTAACACAGATACGCAGTATTTT.